The rows below give T cell receptor beta chains drawn from one sample of a study of T cells in Graves' hyperthyroidism and ophthalmopathy. One entry per CDR3 protein results from TCRdb running MiXCR on the multiplex PCR reads. The sample contains just under 750,000 distinct CDR3 sequences, 30% to 40% of which appear only once. The sequencing sample was made of blood. Receptors were obtained from a woman aged 40-49 years with Graves' hyperthyroidism. The CDR3 runs from the conserved cysteine through the conserved F or W. The D gene is left open where the match is weak. Clone size is shown for a subset of rows, as once, few, many or a class of expanded clone.

- - TRBJ1-4 TRBV4-3 TGCGCCAGCAGCCAAGGAGGGGGGATTAATGAAAAACTGTTTTTT CASSQGGGINEKLFF
many TRBD1 TRBJ2-5 TRBV15 TGTGCCACCAGCTACCGACAGGGACAAGAGACCCAGTACTTC CATSYRQGQETQYF
- - TRBJ2-5 TRBV2 TGTGCCAGCAGCCAAGGGCGGCGTTCACAAGAGACCCAGTACTTC CASSQGRRSQETQYF
many TRBD1 TRBJ1-2 TRBV29-1 TGCAGCGTTGAAGGGGACAGGAATGGCTACACCTTC CSVEGDRNGYTF
few - TRBJ1-5 TRBV4-2 TGTGCCAGCAGCCAAGAGTTGAGCAGCAATCAGCCCCAGCATTTT CASSQELSSNQPQHF
- TRBD1 TRBJ1-2 TRBV19 TGTGCCAGTAGTTTCGGACAGGCAAATGGCTACACCTTC CASSFGQANGYTF
once - TRBJ2-2 TRBV29-1 TGCAGCGTTGTCGAACAAATGAACACCGGGGAGCTGTTTTTT CSVVEQMNTGELFF
- - TRBJ1-1 TRBV28 TGTGCCGCGAACAGACTGAACACTGAAGCTTTCTTT CAANRLNTEAFF
- TRBD1 TRBJ1-2 TRBV7-2 TGTGCCAGCAGTTACTCGACTGCAGGGGGCGAGAACTATGGCTACACCTTC CASSYSTAGGENYGYTF
- TRBD1 TRBJ1-2 TRBV4-3 TGCGCCAGCAGCCCCCAGGTCGACAGGGAGGGGTATGGCTACACCTTC CASSPQVDREGYGYTF
many - TRBJ1-2 TRBV9 TGTGCCAGCAGCGCCGGGACTCCTCCGGGTGGCTACACCTTC CASSAGTPPGGYTF
many - TRBJ1-5 TRBV6-6 TGTGCCAGCGGGGATTACGGCAATCAGCCCCAGCATTTT CASGDYGNQPQHF
few - TRBJ2-2 TRBV10-3 TGTGCCAGCAGTTCCCAATCGGGGGCGCAGGACACCGGGGAGCTGTTTTTT CASSSQSGAQDTGELFF
- - TRBJ1-5 TRBV20-1 TGCAGTGCTCAGCAGGGAATAAATCAGCCCCAGCATTTT CSAQQGINQPQHF
few TRBD2 TRBJ2-5 TRBV5-1 TGCGCCAGCACCTTTCGACGGGGGGACCAAGAGACCCAGTACTTC CASTFRRGDQETQYF
few - TRBJ2-5 TRBV5-1 TGCGCCAGCAGCAGCGGGCCGTTGGTCGAGACCCAGTACTTC CASSSGPLVETQYF
- - TRBJ2-5 TRBV7-2 TGTGCCAGCAGCCAACAGCTGTACCAAGAGACCCAGTACTTC CASSQQLYQETQYF
few - TRBJ1-1 TRBV9 TGTGCCAGCAGCGCGAACCGGGATAGGAACACTGAAGCTTTCTTT CASSANRDRNTEAFF
many TRBD1 TRBJ2-7 TRBV2 TGTGCCAGCGCAGGGGGCCCCGTTGCGCCCTACGAGCAGTACTTC CASAGGPVAPYEQYF
- - TRBJ1-4 TRBV5-1 TGCGCCAGCAGCCCCGGACAGACACAAGAAAAACTGTTTTTT CASSPGQTQEKLFF
few - TRBJ2-2 TRBV9 TGTGCCAGCAACCCGGCTGGGGGAAACACCGGGGAGCTGTTTTTT CASNPAGGNTGELFF
few - TRBJ2-3 TRBV15 TGTGCCACCAGCAGAGATCGGGATACGCAGTATTTT CATSRDRDTQYF
few TRBD1 TRBJ1-1 TRBV6-6 TGTGCCAGCAGTAACGGACAGGGTGACACTGAAGCTTTCTTT CASSNGQGDTEAFF
- - TRBJ1-1 TRBV7-3 TGTGCCAGCAGACTCACAGGGCTGGAAGCTTTCTTT CASRLTGLEAFF
once - TRBJ1-5 TRBV19 TGTGCCAGTAGTATAGAATCCCCCAGACCCCAGCATTTT CASSIESPRPQHF
many - TRBJ2-5 TRBV29-1 TGCAGCGTTGTCCGGGGGTCGGAGACCCAGTACTTC CSVVRGSETQYF
many - TRBJ2-6 TRBV7-2 TGTGCCAGCAGCTCCCTCCTTCAGAGCTCTGGGGCCAACGTCCTGACTTTC CASSSLLQSSGANVLTF
- - TRBJ1-5 TRBV6-2/TRBV6-3 TGTGCCAGCAGTTACGGCGGCAGGGGTCCGGCGCAGCCCCAGCATTTT CASSYGGRGPAQPQHF
- TRBD1 TRBJ1-6 TRBV7-2 TGTGCCAGCAGCTTAGGACAGGGGGGAGGCTCGTCTTCACCCCTCCACTTT CASSLGQGGGSSSPLHF
- - TRBJ1-1 TRBV29-1 TGCAGCGCCTCAACCCAGGGCGAAGCTTTCTTT CSASTQGEAFF
many TRBD1 TRBJ2-5 TRBV7-2 TGTGCCAGCACCCGGACAGGAAACCAAGAGACCCAGTACTTC CASTRTGNQETQYF
few - TRBJ1-1 TRBV29-1 TGCAGCGTTGCGGGTGGTATCACTGAAGCTTTCTTT CSVAGGITEAFF
few TRBD1 TRBJ1-2 TRBV28 TGTGCCAGCAGGACAGGGGGCGAGGTCTATGGCTACACCTTC CASRTGGEVYGYTF
many TRBD1 TRBJ1-5 TRBV19 TGTGCCAGTAGTATCGACAGGGAATCCCAGCATTTT CASSIDRESQHF
- - TRBJ1-2 TRBV7-2 TGTGCCAGCAGTCCTAGCGGGAGGGGGGGCGGCTACACCTTC CASSPSGRGGGYTF
- - TRBJ2-2 TRBV29-1 TGCAGCGTTGGCGACAGAGAAACCGGGGAGCTGTTTTTT CSVGDRETGELFF
many TRBD2 TRBJ2-5 TRBV10-2 TGCGCCAGCAGCAAAACTAGCGGGGGACAAGAGACCCAGTACTTC CASSKTSGGQETQYF